This T cell receptor beta chain was identified during a study of regulatory T cells in long-lasting Graves disease. Time point here: newly diagnosed GD, antithyroid drugs for less than 3 months. The TCR library used RNA extracted from PBMCs. Both iRepertoire HTBI primers and Arm-PCR of CDR3 regions were used to build the TCR beta libraries. TCRdb reanalysed the multiplex PCR reads using MiXCR and keeps one entry per CDR3 protein. The sample lists about 320,000 distinct CDR3 sequences; 18% were seen once. Trimming took 4 bases from V and 4 from J; bases not matched to a gene: 18. The CDR3 length is 17 residues. The germline CDR1 and CDR2 sequences are SQVTM and ANQGSEA.

The source of this sequence is a female donor with Graves disease. The sample here was peripheral blood mononuclear cells (PBMCs), taken at new diagnosis, from a patient treated with antithyroid drugs. This chain connects TRBV29-1 to TRBJ1-2; 7 nucleotides align to TRBD1. The CDR3 nucleotides are TGCAGCGTTGGACACGCTAGACAAGGGGGCGCAGGCTATGGCTACACCTTC. Amino acids: CSVGHARQGGAGYGYTF.